This T cell receptor (beta chain) was profiled in a study of shared clonotypes between healthy human individuals. Points on this clone: Possible read error: a much larger clone is one base away. Other DNA sequences within the sample encode an identical CDR3.

TCRdb's copy holds only in-frame clones and misses some; the assay was immunoSEQ multiplex PCR. The sample lists some 89,000 clones, roughly two thirds occurring once. The CD8 memory fraction combined CD45RO+ cells with TemRA cells (CCR7-negative CD45RA+). Trimming removed 2 bases from V and 0 bases from J; junction bases left unmatched: 1. The CDR3 consists of 15 residues. Germline CDR1 and CDR2: MNHEY and SMNVEV (reference sequence). This chain links TRBV27 with TRBJ2-1, with 7 nucleotides matching TRBD2. The receptor was isolated from a man between 25 and 39 years old in good health. Input material: memory CD8+ T cells sorted from blood. Stated subset: CD45RO+ cells pooled with CCR7-negative TemRA cells. CDR3 sequence reads: CASSLGGSSYNEQFF. CDR3 nucleotides: TGTGCCAGCAGTTTAGGCGGGAGCTCCTACAATGAGCAGTTCTTC.